Listed here is a single TCR beta chain. This sample was taken from a study of radiotherapy plus CTLA-4 blockade in lung cancer. The CDR3 covers 13 residues. Germline CDR1 reads PRHDT; CDR2 reads FYEKMQ (reference sequence). Trimming took off 0 bases at V and 8 bases at J, with 11 bases between the two ends. The data were produced by immunoSEQ multiplex PCR, yet TCRdb's version contains in-frame clones alone and is incomplete. The sample lists about 47,000 clones, 70% to 80% seen once, with under 9.5% in the top ten. The gene calls are TRBV13 and TRBJ2-7; possible D gene TRBD2, 7 bases. The sample consisted of peripheral blood, taken from a patient treated with radiotherapy plus ipilimumab. This receptor was taken from a human donor with non-small cell lung cancer who had stable disease on radiotherapy plus ipilimumab. This chain's CDR3 is CASSLGRGAQQYF. CDR3 sequence (DNA): TGTGCCAGCAGCTTAGGTCGGGGGGCGCAGCAGTACTTC.